The entry below gives a single T cell receptor beta chain sequence along with its context. Antigen: not known. This specimen belongs to a study of PD-1 blockade in classical Hodgkin lymphoma. Study-wide findings and caveats: In newly diagnosed patients, baseline TCR diversity was reportedly below that of healthy donors. For complete responders, baseline diversity was comparable to that of newly diagnosed patients.

Time point here: cycle 4 day 1 (C4D1), after more than five weeks of nivolumab. Following autologous stem cell transplantation, relapse occurred in every patient, and exposure to brentuximab vedotin varied. Produced via immunoSEQ multiplex PCR; TCRdb's table is partial and in-frame only. Found here are approximately 52,000 clones, approximately 86% of them singletons; the top ten hold approximately 7%. The V and J ends lost 4 bases and 7 bases, in that order; junction bases with no gene match: 8. CDR3 length: 14 amino acids. Germline loops: CDR1 SGDLS, CDR2 YYNGEE. This rearrangement joins TRBV9 to TRBJ2-1; 7 positions match TRBD2. The sequence came from a human donor with classical Hodgkin lymphoma. The source material was peripheral blood mononuclear cells (PBMCs), sampled before the fourth cycle of nivolumab. The CDR3 spells CASSPGGGVNEQFF. The DNA for the CDR3 is TGTGCCAGCAGCCCCGGGGGAGGGGTGAATGAGCAGTTCTTC.